This T cell receptor (beta chain) stems from a study of cytomegalovirus exposure and HLA in healthy donors. Unmatched junction bases numbered 12, after V lost 5 bases and J lost 6 bases. Per germline, CDR1 SEHNR and CDR2 FQNEAQ (reference sequence). This CDR3 spans 16 amino acids. In the case of this clone: Its antigen is unidentified.

Overall study findings and caveats: Based on reports, TCR beta sequences accurately predicted HLA-A and HLA-B alleles for most subjects. Being productive about 87% or about 30% of the time was typical of most TCR beta V segments in an earlier analysis.

With 60 Vbeta and 13 Jbeta primers, the PCR was carried out. This table comes from immunoSEQ multiplex PCR, and its TCRdb copy is limited to in-frame clones, with some not included. The sample lists about 140,000 clones, more than 60% seen once, with 6.5% in the top ten. The chain combines TRBV7-9 with TRBJ2-1, with 8 bases matching TRBD1. Sequencing was performed on PBMCs. The source is a woman aged 60-75 years in good health and CMV-seronegative. The DNA for the CDR3 is TGTGCCAGCAGCACCTCGCAGGGGGCGACCCCCAATGAGCAGTTCTTC. It yields the protein CASSTSQGATPNEQFF.